This entry lists 29 T cell receptor beta chains sequenced from one sample in a study of T cells after yellow fever vaccination. TCRdb re-analysed the 5' RACE reads in MiXCR, keeping a single row per CDR3 protein. The data show a few hundred thousand distinct CDR3 sequences, around 5.3% seen once. The source material was CD4+ T cells sorted from PBMCs, sampled on the day of the yellow fever booster vaccination. Every receptor here comes from a man between 18 and 29 years old who received the YFV17D yellow fever vaccine.

This clonotype was counted only a few times. This sequence joins TRBV5-1 and TRBJ2-7; D gene uncertain. CDR3 length: 14 residues. The V and J ends lost 1 base and 3 bases respectively, with 11 bases between them. Germline lookup yields CDR1 SGHRS and CDR2 YFSETQ. CDR3 sequence reads: CASSLIPGSYEQYF. CDR3 nucleotides: TGCGCCAGCAGCTTGATCCCCGGTAGCTACGAGCAGTACTTC.

The chain has TRBV5-6 and TRBJ1-3; D not resolved. The germline V gene has CDR1 SGHDT and CDR2 YYEEEE. The germline V and J ends were trimmed by 2 bases and 0 bases, with 9 bases remaining between them. CDR3 length equals 15 residues. CDR3 amino acids: CASSFTLHSGNTIYF. The CDR3 nucleotides are TGTGCCAGCAGCTTTACCCTTCACTCTGGAAACACCATATATTTT.

Ten or more counts support this clonotype. The rearrangement links TRBV9 to TRBJ1-5; D ambiguous. The CDR3 totals 13 residues. Between the trimmed V and J ends, which lost 2 bases and 2 bases, there was a span of 5 bases. The germline gives CDR1 SGDLS, CDR2 YYNGEE. The CDR3 nucleotides are TGTGCCAGCAGCGTGACGGGCAATCAGCCCCAGCATTTT. It codes for CASSVTGNQPQHF.

The chain joins TRBV3-1 to TRBJ1-2; TRBD1 agrees at 7 bases. This CDR3 is built from 14 residues. Germline CDR1 LGHDT, CDR2 YNNKEL (reference sequence). J was trimmed by 4 bases and V by 2 bases; bases with no gene match: 4. The CDR3: CASSQQGQLYGYTF. CDR3 DNA: TGTGCCAGCAGCCAACAGGGACAGCTCTATGGCTACACCTTC.

This clonotype was seen only a few times. The rearrangement links TRBV2 to TRBJ1-5; no firm D call. The CDR3 contains 11 residues. Germline V lookup: CDR1 SNHLY, CDR2 FYNNEI. With 8 bases removed from V and 9 bases from J, the gap between germline ends came to 11 bases. The CDR3 region is CASGAPGPQHF. Written as DNA, the CDR3 is TGTGCCAGCGGAGCACCGGGGCCCCAGCATTTT. The complete variable domain, with remaining parts taken from reference TRBV2 and TRBJ1-5, reads EPEVTQTPSHQVTQMGQEVILRCVPISNHLYFYWYRQILGQKVEFLVSFYNNEISEKSEIFDDQFSVERPDGSNFTLKIRSTKLEDSAMYFCASGAPGPQHFGDGTRLSIL.

This clonotype was seen a few times. The chain recombines TRBV7-2 with TRBJ1-3; D call uncertain. The germline V gene encodes CDR1 SGHTA and CDR2 FQGNSA. This CDR3 is 14 amino acids long. V lost 5 bases and J 3 bases, leaving 11 bases between the germline ends. This chain's CDR3 is CASSTGSVGNTIYF. CDR3 sequence (DNA): TGTGCCAGCAGCACGGGAAGTGTTGGAAACACCATATATTTT.

Many counts were recorded for this clonotype. The V call is TRBV5-1, the J call TRBJ2-3; either TRBD1 or TRBD2 may supply D (5 bases each). Trimming stripped 5 bases from V and 2 bases from J, with 15 bases between. The CDR3 runs to 15 residues. Germline V gene data show CDR1 as SGHRS and CDR2 as YFSETQ. The chain's CDR3 is CASRRATGYTDTQYF. The DNA of the CDR3 is TGCGCCAGCAGGAGGGCCACAGGATACACAGATACGCAGTATTTT. The complete variable domain, with remaining parts taken from reference TRBV5-1 and TRBJ2-3, reads KAGVTQTPRYLIKTRGQQVTLSCSPISGHRSVSWYQQTPGQGLQFLFEYFSETQRNKGNFPGRFSGRQFSNSRSEMNVSTLELGDSALYLCASRRATGYTDTQYFGPGTRLTVL.

This clonotype has just a few counts. The chain joins TRBV24-1 to TRBJ2-3, with 9 bases lining up with TRBD2. Germline assignment: CDR1 KGHDR and CDR2 SFDVKD. V was pared by 1 base and J by 3 bases, with 4 bases of the junction left unmatched. CDR3 size: 16 residues. CDR3 DNA sequence: TGTGCCACCAGTGATTTACGGCGGGGGGGAACAGATACGCAGTATTTT. Translating gives CATSDLRRGGTDTQYF.

This clonotype showed up just a few times. The chain carries TRBV5-3 and TRBJ2-5; TRBD1 agrees at 8 bases. TRBV5-3 is assigned to the ORF class and has an uncertain function. V shed 4 bases and J 2 bases; nucleotides not matched to a gene: 7. The CDR3 length is 15 residues. The CDR3 loop is CARSRTGWRQETQYF. CDR3 nucleotide sequence: TGTGCCAGAAGCCGGACAGGGTGGCGACAAGAGACCCAGTACTTC.

This chain connects TRBV7-3 to TRBJ1-1, with 10 bases fitting TRBD1. In germline, CDR1 is SGHTA, CDR2 FQGTGA. J was trimmed by 8 bases and V by 5 bases; bases with no gene match: 5. This CDR3 spans 13 amino acids. The CDR3 coding sequence is TGTGCCAGCAGCCGCGGACAGGGGGAAGAAGCTTTCTTT. It specifies CASSRGQGEEAFF. The variable domain in full, completed from reference TRBV7-3 and TRBJ1-1, reads GAGVSQTPSNKVTEKGKYVELRCDPISGHTALYWYRQSLGQGPEFLIYFQGTGAADDSGLPNDRFFAVRPEGSVSTLKIQRTERGDSAVYLCASSRGQGEEAFFGQGTRLTVV.

The chain couples TRBV10-3 to TRBJ1-5; no reliable D call. Between the trimmed V and J ends, which lost 6 bases and 0 bases, there was a span of 3 bases. The germline V gene has CDR1 ENHRY and CDR2 SYGVKD. The CDR3 has 12 residues. The CDR3 spells CAIRDSNQPQHF. The CDR3 coding sequence is TGTGCCATCAGGGATAGCAATCAGCCCCAGCATTTT.

J is TRBJ2-7 and V is TRBV6-1; D unclear. The CDR3 contains 13 residues. Germline CDR1 is MNHNS and CDR2 is SASEGT. V lost 6 bases, J lost 4 bases, and 13 bases lay in between. The chain's CDR3 is CASSSLPFYEQYV. CDR3 in DNA: TGTGCCAGCAGCTCCCTCCCTTTTTACGAGCAGTACGTC.

This clonotype was counted at least ten times. The rearrangement joins TRBV25-1 to TRBJ2-5; TRBD1 matches 12 bases. V gave up 6 bases and J gave up 4 bases; unmatched junction bases: 6. Germline V gene data show CDR1 as MGHDK and CDR2 as SYGVNS. The CDR3 extends over 15 amino acids. The CDR3 DNA reads TGTGCCAGCAGCCCGGGACAGGGGGCGGGAGAGACCCAGTACTTC. Translation gives CASSPGQGAGETQYF.

There are a few counts of this clonotype. The chain carries TRBV18 and TRBJ2-2; no clear D gene. V was trimmed by 2 bases and J by 5 bases, leaving 6 bases between them. The CDR3 extends over 13 amino acids. Per germline, CDR1 KGHSH and CDR2 LQKENI. In DNA form, the CDR3 reads TGTGCCAGCTCACCATCGGAAACCGGGGAGCTGTTTTTT. It is translated as CASSPSETGELFF.

This clonotype was counted between two and nine times. The chain has TRBV10-2 and TRBJ1-1; D is possibly TRBD1 (5 bases). V was pared by 5 bases and J by 6 bases, with 22 bases between. Germline CDR1 reads WSHSY; CDR2 reads SAAADI. The CDR3 is made up of 16 amino acids. CDR3 sequence reads: CASSSHGSRASPEAFF. The CDR3 region has the DNA TGCGCCAGCAGTTCACATGGAAGCAGGGCTTCCCCTGAAGCTTTCTTT.

This clonotype has ten or more counts. This sequence joins TRBV2 and TRBJ2-1; D is uncertain. Per the germline V gene, CDR1 is SNHLY and CDR2 is FYNNEI. Trimming left V 3 bases short and J 7 bases short, with 13 bases between. The CDR3 covers 14 residues. The CDR3 loop reads CASSERSAVNEQFF. CDR3 DNA sequence: TGTGCCAGCAGTGAGAGGTCAGCCGTTAATGAGCAGTTCTTC.

The chain joins TRBV6-2 or TRBV6-3 to TRBJ1-5; a possible D gene is TRBD1 (5 bases). This CDR3 comprises 13 residues. V was cut by 8 bases and J by 2 bases, with 10 bases left in between. From germline, CDR1 is MNHEY and CDR2 SVGEGT. Here the CDR3 DNA reads TGTGCCAGCGCGGGGACGGGCAATCAGCCCCAGCATTTT. Translating gives CASAGTGNQPQHF.

This clonotype appeared many times. The V gene is TRBV29-1, the J gene TRBJ2-3; 9 bases are shared with TRBD2. Germline values: CDR1 SQVTM, CDR2 ANQGSEA. The CDR3 runs to 13 residues. V was clipped by 4 bases and J by 5 bases; unmatched bases: 4. CDR3 sequence (DNA): TGCAGCGTTGGACTAGCGGCGATAGATACGCAGTATTTT. It translates to CSVGLAAIDTQYF.

This clonotype was observed a handful of times. J is TRBJ2-2 and V is TRBV11-1, with 10 bases fitting TRBD2. Germline CDR1 and CDR2: SGHAT and FQDESV (reference sequence). This CDR3 has 15 residues. With 10 bases clipped from V and 0 bases from J, the junction kept 5 bases outside the gene matches. DNA of the CDR3: TGTGCCACCACCAGCGGGGGGGCGAACACCGGGGAGCTGTTTTTT. Amino acid sequence: CATTSGGANTGELFF.

This clonotype was detected a few times. CDR3 protein: CASSKQGLGEAFF. The CDR3 nucleotides read TGCGCCAGCAGCAAACAGGGACTCGGTGAAGCTTTCTTT. The chain links TRBV10-1 to TRBJ1-1, with D possibly being TRBD1 (6 bases). Germline CDR1 and CDR2: WNHNN and SYGVQD (reference sequence). V was pared by 6 bases and J by 7 bases, with 15 bases between. This CDR3 has 13 amino acids.

The table lists this clonotype with a few counts. The chain employs TRBV6-1 and TRBJ1-2; D uncertain. Per germline, CDR1 MNHNS and CDR2 SASEGT. V was shortened by 6 bases and J by 1 base, with 12 bases between the two germline ends. The CDR3 has 14 amino acids. The CDR3 DNA is TGTGCCAGCAGGGGGAACAGTATTAACTATGGCTACACCTTC. It codes for CASRGNSINYGYTF.

V gene TRBV7-4 combines with J gene TRBJ1-6; D unresolved. The germline gives CDR1 SGHVT, CDR2 SQSDAQ. This CDR3 region has 13 residues. Deletions cut 8 bases from V and 8 bases from J, with 13 bases between. The CDR3 DNA reads TGTGCCAGCTACGGGAAACCGGATTCACCCCTCCACTTT. It codes for CASYGKPDSPLHF. The full variable domain, completed using reference TRBV7-4 and TRBJ1-6, is GAGVSQSPRYKVAKRGRDVALRCDSISGHVTLYWYRQTLGQGSEVLTYSQSDAQRDKSGRPSGRFSAERPERSVSTLKIQRTEQGDSAVYLCASYGKPDSPLHFGNGTRLTVT.

This chain links TRBV11-2 with TRBJ1-1; D remains ambiguous. This CDR3 has 13 residues. Germline V gene lookup returns CDR1 SGHAT and CDR2 FQNNGV. V was shortened by 3 bases and J by 0 bases, with 5 bases between the two germline ends. Here the CDR3 reads CASSFTLNTEAFF. The CDR3 coding sequence is TGTGCCAGCAGCTTTACCCTGAACACTGAAGCTTTCTTT.

V is TRBV13 and J is TRBJ2-7; 8 positions agree with TRBD2. The length of the CDR3 is 13 residues. With 4 bases clipped from V and 5 bases from J, the junction kept 4 bases outside the gene matches. The germline CDR1 and CDR2 sequences are PRHDT and FYEKMQ (reference sequence). The CDR3 DNA sequence: TGTGCCAGCAGCTCCACTAGCGGCGACGAGCAGTACTTC. Translation gives CASSSTSGDEQYF.

The CDR3 here is CSARDAQGNQPQHF. As DNA, the CDR3 is TGCAGTGCTAGGGACGCGCAGGGGAATCAGCCCCAGCATTTT. The chain has TRBV20-1 and TRBJ1-5; D possibly corresponds to TRBD1 (6 bases). The CDR3 is 14 amino acids. Germline CDR1 reads DFQATT; CDR2 reads SNEGSKA (reference sequence). Trimming took 3 bases from V and 4 from J, leaving 13 bases between them.

A few counts support this clonotype. A much larger clone differs by one base, so this may be a read error. The rearrangement uses TRBV6-2 or TRBV6-3 and TRBJ2-2; D call uncertain. CDR3 length equals 11 residues. Trimming removed 6 bases from V and 5 bases from J, with 4 bases in between. The germline V gene has CDR1 MNHEY and CDR2 SVGEGT. Here the CDR3 DNA reads TGTGCCAGCAGATTAACCGGGGAGCTGTTTTTT. It translates to CASRLTGELFF.

The rearrangement uses TRBV20-1 and TRBJ2-5; D might be TRBD1 (5 bases). V lost 5 bases and J lost 4, with 14 bases in between. The CDR3 consists of 13 residues. The germline V gene has CDR1 DFQATT and CDR2 SNEGSKA (reference sequence). In nucleotides, the CDR3 is TGCAGTGCTTCCGCAGGGTTACGAGAGACCCAGTACTTC. It encodes CSASAGLRETQYF.

In this sample, this clonotype turned up many times. CDR3 sequence: CASSFQEGNTEAFF. The CDR3 bases are TGTGCCAGCAGTTTTCAGGAAGGGAACACTGAAGCTTTCTTT. The gene calls are TRBV12-3 or TRBV12-4 and TRBJ1-1; D is unresolved. The CDR3 is 14 residues long. V was clipped by 3 bases and J by 1 base, with 9 bases between them.

The CDR3 here is CASSQRGTGRPEAFF. The CDR3, as DNA: TGTGCCAGCAGCCAAAGAGGGACAGGGAGGCCTGAAGCTTTCTTT. The V and J genes are TRBV3-1 and TRBJ1-1; 9 positions match TRBD1. CDR3 length equals 15 residues. Germline V CDR1 and CDR2: LGHDT, YNNKEL (reference sequence). Trimming removed 2 bases from V and 6 bases from J; junction bases left unmatched: 7.